The 13 T cell receptor beta chains reported below all come from one sample, sequenced in a study of cytomegalovirus exposure and HLA in healthy donors. The PCR contained 60 Vbeta and 13 Jbeta primers. Clones were sequenced by immunoSEQ multiplex PCR, and TCRdb holds only the in-frame ones, with some missing. This listing includes 50,000 or so clones. The material sequenced was PBMCs. All receptors come from a woman aged 55-70 years in good health and CMV-seropositive.

The V gene is TRBV5-1, the J gene TRBJ1-3; D gene uncertain. V was shortened by 4 bases and J by 3 bases, with 11 bases between the two germline ends. Germline V gene data show CDR1 as SGHRS and CDR2 as YFSETQ. This CDR3 comprises 14 residues. CDR3 in amino acids: CASSPGGFGNTIYF. In DNA, the CDR3 is TGCGCCAGCAGCCCGGGTGGATTTGGAAACACCATATATTTT.

The chain has TRBV11-2 and TRBJ1-3; D remains unclear. V lost 6 bases and J 4 bases, leaving 10 bases between the germline ends. The CDR3 contains 13 residues. Germline loops: CDR1 SGHAT, CDR2 FQNNGV. CDR3 amino acids: CASRLTGGNTIYF. CDR3 bases: TGTGCCAGCAGGCTGACGGGGGGAAACACCATATATTTT.

V gene TRBV5-5 combines with J gene TRBJ2-3; 7 nucleotides line up with TRBD2. This CDR3 is 15 amino acids long. V dropped 5 bases and J dropped 3; count of bases not matched to a gene: 9. CDR1 is SGHKS and CDR2 is YYEKEE in the germline V gene (reference sequence). CDR3 protein: CASSPGLRSTDTQYF. The CDR3 region has the DNA TGTGCCAGCAGTCCGGGACTAAGGAGTACAGATACGCAGTATTTT.

The rearrangement uses TRBV9 and TRBJ1-1; no clear D. This CDR3 comprises 14 residues. From germline, CDR1 is SGDLS and CDR2 YYNGEE. V lost 1 base and J lost 1, with 8 bases in between. The chain's CDR3 is CASSVSNTNTEAFF. CDR3 sequence (DNA): TGTGCCAGCAGCGTATCCAACACGAACACTGAAGCTTTCTTT.

This chain uses TRBV7-9 with TRBJ2-7, with 7 nucleotides matching TRBD1. Germline values: CDR1 SEHNR, CDR2 FQNEAQ (reference sequence). V was clipped by 5 bases and J by 0 bases; unmatched bases: 4. CDR3 size: 14 residues. CDR3 bases: TGTGCCAGCAGCCCCGGACAGGCCTCCTACGAGCAGTACTTC. This gives the protein CASSPGQASYEQYF.

The chain combines TRBV5-1 with TRBJ1-1, with D possibly matching TRBD1 (5 bases). V was clipped by 2 bases and J by 5 bases, with 16 bases between them. CDR1 and CDR2 from the germline V gene are SGHRS and YFSETQ. The length of the CDR3 is 15 residues. CDR3 coding DNA: TGCGCCAGCAGCTTTGGGCAGGGTGGGTATACTGAAGCTTTCTTT. It is translated as CASSFGQGGYTEAFF.

The chain uses TRBV6-5 and TRBJ1-2, with TRBD1 matching 9 bases. Germline loops: CDR1 MNHEY, CDR2 SVGAGI. Trimming removed 4 bases from V and 5 bases from J; junction bases left unmatched: 11. The CDR3 has 16 residues. CDR3 sequence reads: CASSSVPGQGPYGYTF. The CDR3 nucleotides read TGTGCCAGCAGTTCCGTACCGGGACAGGGCCCTTATGGCTACACCTTC.

The V call is TRBV19, the J call TRBJ1-3; no clear D gene. Deletions cut 6 bases from V and 2 bases from J, with 8 bases between. CDR3 size: 13 residues. Germline V lookup: CDR1 LNHDA, CDR2 SQIVND (reference sequence). The CDR3 DNA sequence: TGTGCCAGTAGCTTGGGAGCTGGAAACACCATATATTTT. Translated: CASSLGAGNTIYF.

This chain links TRBV18 with TRBJ1-1, with TRBD1 as a possible D gene (6 bases). The V end was cut by 4 bases, the J end by 5 bases, with 23 bases between. The length of the CDR3 is 17 residues. Germline CDR1 KGHSH, CDR2 LQKENI. The CDR3 coding sequence is TGTGCCAGCTCACTCGTCGCAGGCAACGGAAGGGGGACTGAAGCTTTCTTT. This translates into CASSLVAGNGRGTEAFF.

Its frequency marks this clone as medium-sized. V usage is TRBV6-6 and J usage is TRBJ1-2, with 8 nucleotides matching TRBD1. Unmatched junction bases numbered 4, after V lost 0 bases and J lost 4 bases. The CDR3 runs 15 residues. The germline CDR1 and CDR2 sequences are MNHNY and SVGAGI (reference sequence). For the CDR3, the DNA is TGTGCCAGCAGTTACTCTACAGGGGGAGGCTATGGCTACACCTTC. It specifies CASSYSTGGGYGYTF.

CDR3 sequence (DNA): TGTGCCAGCAGCCAAGCCCCCAGCGGGGGGCGATTCGATACGCAGTATTTT. It specifies CASSQAPSGGRFDTQYF. The rearrangement links TRBV14 to TRBJ2-3; 9 nucleotides agree with TRBD2. Germline V gene lookup returns CDR1 SGHDN and CDR2 FVKESK. CDR3 length: 17 residues. J was trimmed by 6 bases and V by 1 base; bases with no gene match: 11.

This chain connects TRBV25-1 to TRBJ1-1; TRBD1 aligns across 8 bases. This CDR3 comprises 14 residues. CDR1 and CDR2 from the germline V gene are MGHDK and SYGVNS. The J segment lost 1 base and the V segment lost 6 bases, leaving 4 bases of the junction unmatched. This chain's CDR3 is CASRRQGRNTEAFF. Here the CDR3 DNA reads TGTGCCAGCAGGCGACAGGGGAGGAACACTGAAGCTTTCTTT.

V and J are TRBV19 and TRBJ2-5; D is uncertain. The V gene lost 5 bases and the J gene lost 0 bases, with 13 bases spanning the gap. The CDR3 covers 15 residues. Germline V CDR1 and CDR2: LNHDA, SQIVND (reference sequence). The CDR3 reads CASSPSIEYQETQYF. Written as DNA, the CDR3 is TGTGCCAGTAGTCCATCGATTGAGTACCAAGAGACCCAGTACTTC.